Below are 31 T cell receptor beta chains sequenced from a single sample in a study of PD-1 blockade in classical Hodgkin lymphoma. The time point is: cycle 4 day 1 (C4D1), after five to seven weeks of nivolumab. Each of the patients experienced relapse following autologous stem cell transplantation, and their brentuximab vedotin exposure differed. This table comes from immunoSEQ multiplex PCR, and its TCRdb copy is limited to in-frame clones, with some not included. This table holds thousands of clones, approximately 86% found once. The sample was peripheral blood mononuclear cells (PBMCs), taken before the fourth cycle of nivolumab. The source is a human donor with classical Hodgkin lymphoma.

The chain carries TRBV4-1 and TRBJ1-2; D is possibly TRBD1 (5 bases). V was clipped by 7 bases and J by 4 bases, with 13 bases between them. The CDR3 has 13 residues. Germline V lookup: CDR1 MGHRA, CDR2 YSYEKL. DNA for the CDR3: TGCGCCAGCATGGGCCCCGGGGGCTATGGCTACACCTTC. As protein: CASMGPGGYGYTF.

V gene TRBV6-6 combines with J gene TRBJ1-2; D gene uncertain. CDR1 is MNHNY, CDR2 SVGAGI, per germline (reference sequence). This CDR3 has 16 amino acids. Deletions cut 6 bases from V and 7 bases from J, with 24 bases between. The CDR3 nucleotides are TGTGCCAGCAGCCCCACAAATTCCCCCGTGACTAGTGGCTACACCTTC. It specifies CASSPTNSPVTSGYTF.

The chain employs TRBV7-8 and TRBJ1-5; 9 nucleotides align to TRBD1. Germline CDR1 is SGHVS and CDR2 is FQNEAQ. Losses at the gene ends were 5 bases for V and 6 bases for J; bases not matched to a gene: 14. CDR3 length: 17 amino acids. Here the CDR3 DNA reads TGTGCCAGCAGCCTAACAGGGGGCGCTGGGCTGGGTCAGCCCCAGCATTTT. Amino acids: CASSLTGGAGLGQPQHF.

The chain uses TRBV20-1 and TRBJ1-1; 7 nucleotides align to TRBD1. There are 11 residues in the CDR3. V shed 6 bases and J 11 bases; nucleotides not matched to a gene: 9. Germline lookup yields CDR1 DFQATT and CDR2 SNEGSKA (reference sequence). Here the CDR3 reads CSARQGLGAFF. The CDR3 DNA reads TGCAGTGCGCGACAGGGACTCGGGGCTTTCTTT.

The CDR3 region is CAISAWGEVKTNEKLFF. CDR3 in DNA: TGTGCCATCAGTGCTTGGGGGGAAGTAAAGACTAATGAAAAACTGTTTTTT. The chain couples TRBV10-3 to TRBJ1-4; D is perhaps TRBD1 (5 bases). From germline, CDR1 is ENHRY and CDR2 SYGVKD. The CDR3 totals 17 residues. Trimming took 4 bases from V and 2 from J, leaving 17 bases between them.

This chain connects TRBV7-9 to TRBJ1-4, with a tentative D call TRBD1 (5 bases). The CDR3 contains 16 residues. Between the trimmed V and J ends, which lost 4 bases and 7 bases, there was a span of 19 bases. Germline lookup yields CDR1 SEHNR and CDR2 FQNEAQ (reference sequence). In nucleotides, the CDR3 is TGTGCCAGCAGCTCGCACTCGGGACTGTGGGGTGAAAAACTGTTTTTT. Amino acid sequence: CASSSHSGLWGEKLFF.

As DNA, the CDR3 is TGCGCCAGCAGCTTGGCCTCGGCGGTTGCCCCCTCTGGAAACACCATATATTTT. Amino acids: CASSLASAVAPSGNTIYF. The chain uses TRBV5-1 and TRBJ1-3, with D unresolved. The length of the CDR3 is 18 residues. The V and J ends lost 0 bases and 0 bases respectively, with 16 bases between them. Looked up from germline, CDR1 is SGHRS and CDR2 is YFSETQ.

In this sample, this clone turned up once. The genes are TRBV12-1 and TRBJ1-1. TRBV12-1 is assigned pseudogene status. CDR3 length: 16 residues. This CDR3 reads CASSFVQNPRYTEAFF. The CDR3 DNA reads as TGTGCCAGCAGCTTTGTCCAGAACCCTAGGTACACTGAAGCTTTCTTT.

The V call is TRBV10-3, the J call TRBJ1-1, with a possible D match to TRBD1 (6 bases). The CDR3 is 14 residues long. Germline-derived CDR1 and CDR2 are ENHRY and SYGVKD. V was pared by 7 bases and J by 4 bases, with 16 bases between. The CDR3, as DNA: TGTGCCATCATCAACCCACAGGGTCCCACTGAAGCTTTCTTT. It codes for CAIINPQGPTEAFF.

This chain uses TRBV27 with TRBJ2-5; D is ambiguous. This CDR3 region has 14 residues. Germline CDR1 MNHEY, CDR2 SMNVEV (reference sequence). V lost 3 bases and J 5 bases, leaving 13 bases between the germline ends. This CDR3 reads CASSLSTTGETQYF. CDR3 sequence (DNA): TGTGCCAGCAGTTTGTCTACTACCGGGGAGACCCAGTACTTC.

The chain joins TRBV5-1 to TRBJ2-5; tentative D call: TRBD1 (5 bases). The CDR3 is 12 residues long. The V gene lost 6 bases and the J gene lost 5 bases, with 11 bases spanning the gap. The V gene's germline CDR1 is SGHRS and CDR2 YFSETQ. The CDR3 DNA is TGCGCCAGCAAACTTTCAGGGGAGACCCAGTACTTC. Its protein product is CASKLSGETQYF.

This clone was seen a handful of times. The chain's CDR3 is CATGESRESPLHF. The CDR3 DNA reads as TGTGCCACCGGGGAAAGCAGAGAATCACCCCTCCACTTT. The rearrangement links TRBV18 to TRBJ1-6; D is uncertain. There are 13 residues in the CDR3. The germline V gene encodes CDR1 KGHSH and CDR2 LQKENI. V dropped 10 bases and J dropped 10 bases, with 17 bases sitting between them.

The chain couples TRBV7-2 to TRBJ2-7; TRBD1 might be the D (6 bases). The CDR3 spans 13 residues. From germline, CDR1 is SGHTA and CDR2 FQGNSA. V lost 5 bases to trimming and J lost 7 bases, with 15 bases between them. The CDR3 coding sequence is TGTGCCAGCAGCCGGGACACCAGGGGAGAGCAGTACGTC. This sequence encodes CASSRDTRGEQYV.

V is TRBV7-8 and J is TRBJ2-2; D is possibly TRBD2 (5 bases). With 3 bases removed from V and 3 bases from J, the gap between germline ends came to 14 bases. The germline CDR1 and CDR2 sequences are SGHVS and FQNEAQ. CDR3 length: 16 amino acids. This CDR3 reads CASSFEGFWYTGELFF. The CDR3 DNA sequence: TGTGCCAGCAGCTTCGAGGGATTCTGGTACACCGGGGAGCTGTTTTTT.

This chain uses TRBV2 with TRBJ2-6; D gene uncertain. V gave up 7 bases and J gave up 0 bases, with 19 bases separating them. Looked up from germline, CDR1 is SNHLY and CDR2 is FYNNEI. The CDR3 runs to 18 residues. CDR3 amino acids: CASTRLGQVLSGANVLTF. CDR3 coding DNA: TGTGCCAGCACTCGCCTAGGGCAGGTCCTCTCTGGGGCCAACGTCCTGACTTTC. The complete variable domain, with remaining parts taken from reference TRBV2 and TRBJ2-6, reads EPEVTQTPSHQVTQMGQEVILRCVPISNHLYFYWYRQILGQKVEFLVSFYNNEISEKSEIFDDQFSVERPDGSNFTLKIRSTKLEDSAMYFCASTRLGQVLSGANVLTFGAGSRLTVL.

The rearrangement joins TRBV27 to TRBJ1-6, with no clear D. Germline V CDR1 and CDR2: MNHEY, SMNVEV (reference sequence). The CDR3 loop spans 15 amino acids. Deletions cut 7 bases from V and 0 bases from J, with 10 bases between. DNA of the CDR3: TGTGCCAGCACCTTTTCGAGCTCCTATAATTCACCCCTCCACTTT. Amino acid sequence: CASTFSSSYNSPLHF.

V is TRBV19 and J is TRBJ1-6; D possibly corresponds to TRBD1 (5 bases). Germline-derived CDR1 and CDR2 are LNHDA and SQIVND (reference sequence). This CDR3 has 17 amino acids. Trimming took off 4 bases at V and 10 bases at J, with 23 bases between the two ends. This CDR3 is CASSTLRPGPSTSPLHF. CDR3 sequence (DNA): TGTGCCAGTAGTACCCTCCGCCCGGGGCCCTCTACCTCACCCCTCCACTTT.

V and J are TRBV7-9 and TRBJ2-3; TRBD2 matches at 9 bases. Per germline, CDR1 SEHNR and CDR2 FQNEAQ (reference sequence). This CDR3 is built from 16 residues. Germline trimming cut 5 bases from V and 4 bases from J; bases unmatched to any gene: 10. CDR3 nucleotides: TGTGCCAGCAGCCACCGAATGGCGGGAGGGGCAGATACGCAGTATTTT. Residues: CASSHRMAGGADTQYF.

Here the CDR3 reads CASSTRRNTEAFF. CDR3 DNA: TGTGCCAGCAGTACCAGGAGGAACACTGAAGCTTTCTTT. The V gene is TRBV7-6, the J gene TRBJ1-1, with no clear D. Germline lookup yields CDR1 SGHVS and CDR2 FNYEAQ. Trimming stripped 6 bases from V and 1 base from J, with 9 bases between. The CDR3 covers 13 residues.

The gene calls are TRBV6-6 and TRBJ2-3; no firm D call. The CDR3 spans 15 residues. Germline V gene sequence: CDR1 MNHNY, CDR2 SVGAGI (reference sequence). Trimming stripped 1 base from V and 0 bases from J, with 8 bases between. The chain's CDR3 is CASSYLGRSTDTQYF. The CDR3 DNA sequence: TGTGCCAGCAGTTACTTAGGGCGGAGCACAGATACGCAGTATTTT.

The J gene is TRBJ2-1, the V gene TRBV2; 9 bases are shared with TRBD2. From germline, CDR1 is SNHLY and CDR2 FYNNEI. The CDR3 extends over 18 amino acids. V lost 1 base to trimming and J lost 5 bases; unmatched junction nucleotides: 12. The CDR3 region has the DNA TGTGCCAGCAGTGAAGGAATGGAAGTGGCGGGGGGGGACAATGAGCAGTTCTTC. It translates to CASSEGMEVAGGDNEQFF.

The rearrangement uses TRBV6-5 and TRBJ2-7; weak D call: TRBD2 (5 bases). This CDR3 is built from 14 residues. V lost 4 bases, J lost 3 bases, and 13 bases lay in between. Germline CDR1 reads MNHEY; CDR2 reads SVGAGI. DNA of the CDR3: TGTGCCAGCAGTTCTGCAAGCGGAGACTACGAGCAGTACGTC. Translating gives CASSSASGDYEQYV.

This clone appeared a few times. This chain links TRBV5-1 with TRBJ1-2; unclear D gene. The CDR3 consists of 13 residues. The V and J ends lost 0 bases and 4 bases respectively, with 7 bases between them. The germline V gene encodes CDR1 SGHRS and CDR2 YFSETQ. CDR3 DNA sequence: TGCGCCAGCAGCTTGGGGGCTACCTATGGCTACACCTTC. It codes for CASSLGATYGYTF.

V and J are TRBV6-1 and TRBJ2-2; TRBD1 aligns across 9 bases. The CDR3 runs to 14 residues. V lost 6 bases to trimming and J lost 6 bases; unmatched junction nucleotides: 5. Germline V CDR1 and CDR2: MNHNS, SASEGT. The CDR3, as DNA: TGTGCCAGCAGGGGACAGGGAGTGGCCGGGGAGCTGTTTTTT. As protein: CASRGQGVAGELFF.

This chain connects TRBV30 to TRBJ1-1; D is possibly TRBD1 (6 bases). Trimming took off 5 bases at V and 3 bases at J, with 13 bases between the two ends. CDR1 GTSNPN and CDR2 SVGIG come from the germline V gene (reference sequence). The CDR3 contains 13 residues. The CDR3 DNA sequence: TGTGCCTGGGGGGGGGCCCGGGACACTGAAGCTTTCTTT. Its protein is CAWGGARDTEAFF.

This sequence joins TRBV19 and TRBJ2-1, with 9 bases identical to TRBD2. CDR1 and CDR2 from the germline V gene are LNHDA and SQIVND (reference sequence). The junction had 7 bases not matched to a gene; V was cut back by 3 bases and J by 7 bases. The CDR3 runs to 15 residues. The CDR3 sequence is CASSIGGRALNEQFF. CDR3 bases: TGTGCCAGTAGTATTGGCGGGAGGGCCTTGAATGAGCAGTTCTTC. Variable domain in full (rest from reference TRBV19 and TRBJ2-1): DGGITQSPKYLFRKEGQNVTLSCEQNLNHDAMYWYRQDPGQGLRLIYYSQIVNDFQKGDIAEGYSVSREKKESFPLTVTSAQKNPTAFYLCASSIGGRALNEQFFGPGTRLTVL.

This clone appeared a single time. The V gene is TRBV7-8, the J gene TRBJ1-3; D unclear. CDR1 SGHVS and CDR2 FQNEAQ come from the germline V gene. CDR3 length: 15 residues. Trimming stripped 0 bases from V and 0 bases from J, with 6 bases between. In DNA, the CDR3 is TGTGCCAGCAGCTTAGCTTCAGACTCTGGAAACACCATATATTTT. Encoded protein: CASSLASDSGNTIYF.

The chain is built from TRBV11-2 and TRBJ1-5; no definite D call. In germline, CDR1 is SGHAT, CDR2 FQNNGV. Trimming took off 2 bases at V and 9 bases at J, with 8 bases between the two ends. The CDR3 contains 12 residues. The CDR3 nucleotides read TGTGCCAGCAGCTTATCTCTCGGGCCCCAGCATTTT. Amino acids: CASSLSLGPQHF.

The rearrangement uses TRBV7-9 and TRBJ1-2, with 8 bases identical to TRBD1. V shed 6 bases, J shed 7 bases, and the junction held 7 bases outside the gene matches. The CDR3 runs 13 residues. The germline V gene encodes CDR1 SEHNR and CDR2 FQNEAQ (reference sequence). The CDR3, as DNA: TGTGCCAGCAGTCCCGGGACAGGTAGTGGCTACACCTTC. The encoded protein is CASSPGTGSGYTF.

The count of this clone is one. The gene calls are TRBV9 and TRBJ1-2; no definite D call. Trimming removed 0 bases at V and 0 bases at J, with 12 bases between. Germline V CDR1 and CDR2: SGDLS, YYNGEE. The CDR3 is 16 amino acids. Here the CDR3 reads CASSVAMQEANYGYTF. In DNA form, the CDR3 reads TGTGCCAGCAGCGTAGCGATGCAGGAAGCTAACTATGGCTACACCTTC.

The chain joins TRBV27 to TRBJ1-1; no clear D. Germline V gives CDR1 MNHEY, CDR2 SMNVEV (reference sequence). Between the trimmed V and J ends, which lost 3 bases and 1 base, there was a span of 9 bases. The length of the CDR3 is 14 residues. In DNA form, the CDR3 reads TGTGCCAGCAGTTTCGGACGGGGGAACACTGAAGCTTTCTTT. Protein sequence: CASSFGRGNTEAFF.